These 4 T cell receptor beta chains were all obtained from the same sample, sequenced in a study of blood T cell repertoires in COVID-19. TCRdb's copy holds only in-frame clones and misses some; the assay was immunoSEQ multiplex PCR. The table includes 250,000 to 300,000 clones, over 75% detected once. The sequenced sample consisted of PBMCs or T cells enriched from blood (not recorded which). Source of these receptors: a woman in her thirties who had recovered from COVID-19.

The V and J genes are TRBV7-6 and TRBJ1-2; D is unclear. This CDR3 has 15 residues. V lost 3 bases to trimming and J lost 7 bases, with 18 bases between them. Per germline, CDR1 SGHVS and CDR2 FNYEAQ. DNA of the CDR3: TGTGCCAGCAGCTTGGGCGACGGACCTCGGGGTGGCTACACCTTC. It yields the protein CASSLGDGPRGGYTF.

The CDR3 nucleotides are TGTGCCAGTACTCCCGGGACAGGGTTCAGTCAGCCCCAGCATTTT. Amino acids: CASTPGTGFSQPQHF. The chain carries TRBV19 and TRBJ1-5, with 9 bases identical to TRBD1. The CDR3 has 15 amino acids. Looked up from germline, CDR1 is LNHDA and CDR2 is SQIVND (reference sequence). The J segment lost 6 bases and the V segment lost 7 bases, leaving 10 bases of the junction unmatched.

The chain recombines TRBV19 with TRBJ1-5; 9 bases are shared with TRBD1. CDR1 and CDR2 (germline): LNHDA, SQIVND (reference sequence). The CDR3 length is 13 residues. V gave up 5 bases and J gave up 10 bases; unmatched junction bases: 6. For the CDR3, the DNA is TGTGCCAGTAGTCCCGACAGGGGGAGCCCCCAGCATTTT. Protein sequence: CASSPDRGSPQHF.

This clone has just a few counts. The chain employs TRBV3-1 (or the pseudogene TRBV3-2) and TRBJ2-1; 7 nucleotides align to TRBD2. V lost 11 bases, J lost 0 bases, and 10 bases stayed unmatched. The CDR3 totals 15 residues. The germline V gene has CDR1 LGHDT and CDR2 YNNKEL (reference sequence). CDR3 coding DNA: TGTGCCTCCACGGGAGGACGAAGCTCCTACAATGAGCAGTTCTTC. It encodes CASTGGRSSYNEQFF.